This T cell receptor (beta chain) was found in a study of blood T cell repertoires in COVID-19. Sequencing used immunoSEQ multiplex PCR; TCRdb keeps in-frame clones, though not all of them. The sample records over 200,000 clones, about 90% being singletons. Participant age was about 18 to 89 years, and participants resided in fewer than 25 US areas. The sequencing input was PBMCs or T cells enriched from blood (not recorded which). The receptor was derived from a man aged 30 to 45 who had recovered from COVID-19.

CDR3 sequence (DNA): TGTGCCAGCAGCGCCTGGGACAGCTCTGGGGCCAACGTCCTGACTTTC. Protein product: CASSAWDSSGANVLTF. The chain employs TRBV11-2 and TRBJ2-6; 7 positions agree with TRBD1. Germline values: CDR1 SGHAT, CDR2 FQNNGV. The CDR3 is 16 amino acids. The V gene end was trimmed by 5 bases and the J gene end by 0 bases; junction bases not matched to a gene: 4.